This TCR beta chain was found in a study of siplizumab effects on memory and regulatory T cells. This CDR3 spans 15 amino acids. Trimming cost V 7 bases and J 6 bases, with 21 bases left between them. Germline CDR1 reads SNHLY; CDR2 reads FYNNEI. Produced via immunoSEQ multiplex PCR; TCRdb's table is partial and in-frame only. The sample gives fewer than 85,000 clones, around 93% of which show up once; less than 20% is in the top ten. This clone appeared once. The TCR comes from a human donor in good health. The sequenced material came from CD8+ T cells sorted from blood. The genes are TRBV2 and TRBJ1-2; D remains unclear. This CDR3 reads CASNPRMGRSNGYTF. The DNA of the CDR3 is TGTGCCAGCAATCCCAGGATGGGCAGGTCGAATGGCTACACCTTC.